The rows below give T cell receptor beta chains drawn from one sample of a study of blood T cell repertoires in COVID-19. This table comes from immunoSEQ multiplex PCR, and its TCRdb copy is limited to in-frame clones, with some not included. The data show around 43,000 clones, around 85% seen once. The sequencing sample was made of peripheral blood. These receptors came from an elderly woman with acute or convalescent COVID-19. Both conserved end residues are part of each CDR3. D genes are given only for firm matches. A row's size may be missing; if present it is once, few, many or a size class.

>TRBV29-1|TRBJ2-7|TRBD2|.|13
TGCAGCGCTCGACTAGCGGGAGGAAACGAGCAGTACTTC
CSARLAGGNEQYF
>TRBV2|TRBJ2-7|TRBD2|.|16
TGTGCCCGCTGTGGGGGGCAACGGGGGGGCTCCTACGAGCAGTACTTC
CARCGGQRGGSYEQYF
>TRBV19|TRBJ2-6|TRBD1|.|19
TGTGCCAGTAGTATAGGGCTGGGACAGCTCTCCTCTGGGGCCAACGTCCTGACTTTC
CASSIGLGQLSSGANVLTF
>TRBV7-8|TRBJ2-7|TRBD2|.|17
TGTGCCAGCAGCCCAAGGACTAGCGGGAGGAAGGCGTACGAGCAGTACTTC
CASSPRTSGRKAYEQYF
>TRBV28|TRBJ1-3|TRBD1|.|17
TGTGCCAGCACCCAACCGGGACAGCCGAGCTCTGGAAACACCATATATTTT
CASTQPGQPSSGNTIYF
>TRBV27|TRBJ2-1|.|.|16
TGTGCCAGCTCCCTAAAAAGGGGCGATTCCTACAATGAGCAGTTCTTC
CASSLKRGDSYNEQFF
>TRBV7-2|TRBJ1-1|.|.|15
TGTGCCAGCAGCAGACAGAGAACCCCGAACACTGAAGCTTTCTTT
CASSRQRTPNTEAFF
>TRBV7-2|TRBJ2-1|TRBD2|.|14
TGTGCCAGCAGCCCGGGGCTAGCGGCCGGTGAGCAGTTCTTC
CASSPGLAAGEQFF
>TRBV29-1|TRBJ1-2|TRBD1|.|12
TGCTTGACAGGGGACCTAAACTATGGCTACACCTTC
CLTGDLNYGYTF
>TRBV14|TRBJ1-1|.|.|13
TGTGCCAGCAGCCACGTGAGGGGGAGTGAAGCTTTCTTT
CASSHVRGSEAFF
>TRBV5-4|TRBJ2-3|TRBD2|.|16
TGTGCCAGCAGCCTCGGGCTAGCGGGCCCCCGGGATACGCAGTATTTT
CASSLGLAGPRDTQYF
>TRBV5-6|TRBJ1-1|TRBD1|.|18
TGTGCCAGCAGCTTAGGGGGCCCTGAAAATTATTTGAACACTGAAGCTTTCTTT
CASSLGGPENYLNTEAFF
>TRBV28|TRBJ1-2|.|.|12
TGTGCCAGCAGTTTAGGGGGGTATGGCTACACCTTC
CASSLGGYGYTF
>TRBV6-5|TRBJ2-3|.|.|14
TGTGCCAGCATGAGGGCCTTAGGGACAGATACGCAGTATTTT
CASMRALGTDTQYF
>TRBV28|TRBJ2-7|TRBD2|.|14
TGTGCCAGCAGTTTATCACGAAGCGGGAACGAGCAGTACTTC
CASSLSRSGNEQYF
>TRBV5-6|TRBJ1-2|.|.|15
TGTGCCAGCAGCCCCTGGGAGGCCCAGGTCTATGGCTACACCTTC
CASSPWEAQVYGYTF
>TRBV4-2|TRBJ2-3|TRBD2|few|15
TGTGCCAGCAGCCAAGATCTAGCGGGAGGGGTAACGCAGTATTTT
CASSQDLAGGVTQYF
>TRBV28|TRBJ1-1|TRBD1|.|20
TGTGCCAGCAGTTCATGGGACAGGGGAGTAGGGGGACGGTTGAACACTGAAGCTTTCTTT
CASSSWDRGVGGRLNTEAFF
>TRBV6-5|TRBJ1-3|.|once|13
TGTGCCAGCAGTAACCCCACAGGAAACACCATATATTTT
CASSNPTGNTIYF
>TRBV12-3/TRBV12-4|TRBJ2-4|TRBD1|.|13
TGTGCCAGCACCAAGACAGGGGTAAACATTCAGTACTTC
CASTKTGVNIQYF
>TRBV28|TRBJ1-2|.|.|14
TGTGCCAGCAGTTCCCATTTGGGGGCCTATGGCTACACCTTC
CASSSHLGAYGYTF
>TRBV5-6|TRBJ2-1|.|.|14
TGTGCCAGCAGCCGGGAGTATGTTTATGGTGAGCAGTTCTTC
CASSREYVYGEQFF
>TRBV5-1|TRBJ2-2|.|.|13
TGCGCCAGCAGCCCAGAAAACACCGGGGAGCTGTTTTTT
CASSPENTGELFF
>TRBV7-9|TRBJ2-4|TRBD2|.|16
TGTGCCAGCACCTTTAGCGGCGTCGCAGGGAGGGACATTCAGTACTTC
CASTFSGVAGRDIQYF
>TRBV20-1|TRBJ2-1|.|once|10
TGCAGTGCTACCCTGAATGAGCAGTTCTTC
CSATLNEQFF
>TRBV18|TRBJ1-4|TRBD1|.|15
TGTGCCAGCTCACCCAGACAGGGGAAAGGAGAAAAACTGTTTTTT
CASSPRQGKGEKLFF
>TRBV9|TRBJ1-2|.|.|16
TGTGCCAGCAGCGTAGGAACAGGGTGGGCTAACTATGGCTACACCTTC
CASSVGTGWANYGYTF
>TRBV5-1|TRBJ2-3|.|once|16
TGCGCCAGCAGCTTGCCCAGCGGGCTTAGCACAGATACGCAGTATTTT
CASSLPSGLSTDTQYF
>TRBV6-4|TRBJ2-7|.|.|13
TGTGCCAGCAGCGGGGAGGTCGGTCTCGAGCAGTACTTC
CASSGEVGLEQYF
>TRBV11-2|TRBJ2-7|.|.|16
TGTGCCAGCAGCTTAGGTCCTACGCCGTCGGGCTACGAGCAGTACTTC
CASSLGPTPSGYEQYF